The 21 T cell receptor beta chains below were found in one sample sequenced in a study of blood T cell repertoires in COVID-19. Sequencing used immunoSEQ multiplex PCR; TCRdb keeps in-frame clones, though not all of them. The table has approximately 210,000 clones, about 88% seen once; the top ten hold 5% to 7.5%. Sequenced input: peripheral blood. The receptors stem from a woman between 40 and 55 years old who had recovered from COVID-19.

This clone occurred a few times. This chain joins TRBV14 and TRBJ2-7; D is unclear. This CDR3 is built from 15 residues. Germline V lookup: CDR1 SGHDN, CDR2 FVKESK. Deletions cut 4 bases from V and 5 bases from J, with 18 bases between. The CDR3 nucleotides are TGTGCCAGCAGCCCAAATATCCTTTTGCGAAACGAGCAGTACTTC. Translated: CASSPNILLRNEQYF.

The chain employs TRBV7-2 and TRBJ2-2, with 10 bases aligning to TRBD1. With V trimmed by 6 bases and J by 4 bases, 5 bases remained unmatched. CDR3 length: 15 residues. Germline CDR1 SGHTA, CDR2 FQGNSA. The CDR3 loop is CASRPGQGSTGELFF. The CDR3 DNA sequence: TGTGCCAGCAGACCGGGACAGGGGAGCACCGGGGAGCTGTTTTTT. Full variable domain (rest looked up from reference TRBV7-2 and TRBJ2-2): GAGVSQSPSNKVTEKGKDVELRCDPISGHTALYWYRQSLGQGLEFLIYFQGNSAPDKSGLPSDRFSAERTGGSVSTLTIQRTQQEDSAVYLCASRPGQGSTGELFFGEGSRLTVL.

The V and J genes are TRBV20-1 and TRBJ2-3; TRBD2 matches 8 bases. CDR1 is DFQATT and CDR2 is SNEGSKA in the germline V gene (reference sequence). With 3 bases clipped from V and 1 base from J, the junction kept 3 bases outside the gene matches. The CDR3 contains 14 residues. CDR3 sequence: CSASMTSGTDTQYF. In DNA, the CDR3 is TGCAGTGCTAGTATGACTAGCGGCACAGATACGCAGTATTTT.

This rearrangement joins TRBV18 to TRBJ1-2; D remains unclear. This CDR3 region has 14 residues. V was cut by 2 bases and J by 0 bases, with 7 bases left in between. Per germline, CDR1 KGHSH and CDR2 LQKENI. The CDR3 DNA follows: TGTGCCAGCTCACCAGGCAGTGCTAACTATGGCTACACCTTC. This sequence encodes CASSPGSANYGYTF.

This clone turned up a few times. The rearrangement links TRBV27 to TRBJ2-2; possibly TRBD2 for D (6 bases). Germline values: CDR1 MNHEY, CDR2 SMNVEV (reference sequence). This CDR3 contains 11 residues. Trimming removed 11 bases at V and 8 bases at J, with 12 bases between. Written as DNA, the CDR3 is TGTGCCTCGACGGGGGAGGGGGAGCTGTTTTTT. Residues: CASTGEGELFF.

This sequence joins TRBV29-1 and TRBJ2-2, with a tentative D call TRBD1 (6 bases). CDR3 size: 14 residues. V lost 6 bases to trimming and J lost 2 bases, with 13 bases between them. Germline assignment: CDR1 SQVTM and CDR2 ANQGSEA. This CDR3 is CSVGNRVNTGELFF. CDR3 bases: TGCAGCGTGGGGAACAGGGTTAACACCGGGGAGCTGTTTTTT.

A word on this clone: Different DNA sequences within this sample yield the same CDR3. The chain combines TRBV4-3 with TRBJ1-3; no clear D gene. Per the germline V gene, CDR1 is LGHNA and CDR2 is YSLEER. CDR3 length equals 13 residues. Trimming shortened V by 0 bases and J by 4 bases, and 4 bases separated the two germline ends. Here the CDR3 reads CASSQDSGNTIYF. CDR3 DNA: TGCGCCAGCAGCCAAGATAGCGGAAACACCATATATTTT.

The rearrangement links TRBV29-1 to TRBJ2-2; 9 bases map to TRBD2. Germline trimming cut 6 bases from V and 0 bases from J; bases unmatched to any gene: 5. The CDR3 runs to 15 residues. Germline V gene sequence: CDR1 SQVTM, CDR2 ANQGSEA. In DNA form, the CDR3 reads TGCAGCGTCCCCCGCGGGGGGGCGAACACCGGGGAGCTGTTTTTT. The encoded protein is CSVPRGGANTGELFF.

This clone was seen once. This chain links TRBV5-1 with TRBJ1-1; D gene unclear. The CDR3 extends over 11 amino acids. V dropped 5 bases and J dropped 7 bases, with 9 bases sitting between them. Germline CDR1 SGHRS, CDR2 YFSETQ. CDR3 protein: CASRLDSEAFF. The CDR3 bases are TGCGCCAGCAGGTTAGATAGTGAAGCTTTCTTT.

The chain carries TRBV19 and TRBJ2-3, with a tentative D call TRBD2 (6 bases). CDR1 and CDR2 from the germline V gene are LNHDA and SQIVND (reference sequence). The V end lost 5 bases, the J end lost 1 base, and 16 bases lay between the germline ends. There are 16 residues in the CDR3. CDR3 region: CASSPLAMSRTDTQYF. The CDR3 bases are TGTGCCAGTAGTCCTCTAGCGATGTCTCGCACAGATACGCAGTATTTT. The complete variable domain, with remaining parts taken from reference TRBV19 and TRBJ2-3, reads DGGITQSPKYLFRKEGQNVTLSCEQNLNHDAMYWYRQDPGQGLRLIYYSQIVNDFQKGDIAEGYSVSREKKESFPLTVTSAQKNPTAFYLCASSPLAMSRTDTQYFGPGTRLTVL.

The gene calls are TRBV7-9 and TRBJ2-1, with TRBD2 matching 12 bases. V lost 5 bases to trimming and J lost 6 bases; unmatched junction nucleotides: 11. This CDR3 has 17 amino acids. CDR1 and CDR2 (germline): SEHNR, FQNEAQ (reference sequence). In DNA form, the CDR3 reads TGTGCCAGCAGCACCGGGACTAGCGGGCCCGAACTCAATGAGCAGTTCTTC. Amino acids: CASSTGTSGPELNEQFF.

The chain has TRBV24-1 and TRBJ2-5; 8 nucleotides agree with TRBD1. Germline assignment: CDR1 KGHDR and CDR2 SFDVKD. Unmatched junction bases numbered 3, after V lost 5 bases and J lost 2 bases. The CDR3 is 14 residues long. CDR3 residues: CATSAGQGQETQYF. CDR3 nucleotide sequence: TGTGCCACCAGTGCTGGACAGGGTCAAGAGACCCAGTACTTC.

V and J are TRBV30 and TRBJ2-7, with TRBD2 matching over 9 bases. The CDR3 totals 15 residues. V shed 2 bases and J 2 bases; nucleotides not matched to a gene: 7. The germline V gene encodes CDR1 GTSNPN and CDR2 SVGIG (reference sequence). The CDR3: CAWSRLAAKPYEQYF. CDR3 bases: TGTGCCTGGAGTCGACTAGCGGCCAAACCCTACGAGCAGTACTTC. Together with reference TRBV30 and TRBJ2-7, the CDR3 gives the full variable domain: SQTIHQWPATLVQPVGSPLSLECTVEGTSNPNLYWYRQAAGRGLQLLFYSVGIGQISSEVPQNLSASRPQDRQFILSSKKLLLSDSGFYLCAWSRLAAKPYEQYFGPGTRLTVT.

This clone has only a few counts. The rearrangement links TRBV6-5 to TRBJ2-1, with TRBD2 matching 12 bases. This CDR3 contains 15 residues. Trimming removed 7 bases from V and 6 bases from J; junction bases left unmatched: 7. Per the germline V gene, CDR1 is MNHEY and CDR2 is SVGAGI. The CDR3 DNA is TGTGCCAGCAACCGACTAGCGGGAGCCCTCAATGAGCAGTTCTTC. Translation: CASNRLAGALNEQFF.

The chain carries TRBV29-1 and TRBJ2-2; TRBD2 matches 11 bases. Germline CDR1 and CDR2: SQVTM and ANQGSEA. The CDR3 consists of 16 residues. V gave up 2 bases and J gave up 2 bases; unmatched junction bases: 4. The CDR3 is CSVEILAGGNTGELFF. CDR3 sequence (DNA): TGCAGCGTTGAAATTCTAGCGGGAGGTAACACCGGGGAGCTGTTTTTT.

The rearrangement links TRBV19 to TRBJ2-3; 7 nucleotides line up with TRBD2. V shed 4 bases, J shed 8 bases, and the junction held 9 bases outside the gene matches. Per the germline V gene, CDR1 is LNHDA and CDR2 is SQIVND (reference sequence). The CDR3 is made up of 14 amino acids. The CDR3 DNA reads TGTGCCAGTAGTAAAGGACTAGATTTAGGTACGCAGTATTTT. Its protein is CASSKGLDLGTQYF.

The CDR3 nucleotides are TGTGCCAGCAGTTCCTCCTATGGCTACACCTTC. Translating gives CASSSSYGYTF. This chain connects TRBV12-3 or TRBV12-4 to TRBJ1-2; D uncertain. CDR3 length: 11 residues. With 4 bases removed from V and 4 bases from J, the gap between germline ends came to 4 bases.

The V call is TRBV14, the J call TRBJ2-7; D gene unclear. CDR3 length: 13 residues. V lost 3 bases and J lost 6, with 12 bases in between. Germline V gene sequence: CDR1 SGHDN, CDR2 FVKESK. In nucleotides, the CDR3 is TGTGCCAGCAGCCATTACAAACGAAGCGAGCAGTACTTC. Amino acid sequence: CASSHYKRSEQYF.

The chain employs TRBV3-1 (or the pseudogene TRBV3-2) and TRBJ2-2; 7 bases fit TRBD1. Germline CDR1 is LGHDT and CDR2 is YNNKEL (reference sequence). Trimming cost V 4 bases and J 1 base; bases outside gene matches: 6. The CDR3 is 16 amino acids. CDR3 DNA sequence: TGTGCCAGCAGCCTCTACAGGGGCCAGAACACCGGGGAGCTGTTTTTT. This sequence encodes CASSLYRGQNTGELFF.

This clone was seen a few times. The chain links TRBV29-1 to TRBJ2-5; possibly TRBD2 for D (5 bases). Germline-derived CDR1 and CDR2 are SQVTM and ANQGSEA. With 1 base removed from V and 7 bases from J, the gap between germline ends came to 10 bases. This CDR3 is built from 12 residues. CDR3 amino acids: CSVEGREGTQYF. CDR3 bases: TGCAGCGTTGAAGGGAGAGAGGGGACCCAGTACTTC. The entire variable domain, with the rest obtained from reference TRBV29-1 and TRBJ2-5, is as follows: SAVISQKPSRDICQRGTSLTIQCQVDSQVTMMFWYRQQPGQSLTLIATANQGSEATYESGFVIDKFPISRPNLTFSTLTVSNMSPEDSSIYLCSVEGREGTQYFGPGTRLLVL.

This chain links TRBV27 with TRBJ2-1, with 7 bases lining up with TRBD2. The CDR3 totals 14 residues. Per the germline V gene, CDR1 is MNHEY and CDR2 is SMNVEV (reference sequence). V lost 6 bases to trimming and J lost 5 bases; unmatched junction nucleotides: 7. As DNA, the CDR3 is TGTGCCAGCAGGCCCCTAGCGGTAAACAATGAGCAGTTCTTC. Translated, it gives CASRPLAVNNEQFF.